The 19 T cell receptor beta chains below all came from one sample that was sequenced in a study of beta chain features in type 1 diabetes. Notes on the study in general: A moderate, significant TCRB CDR3 shortening appeared in type 1 diabetes across four CD4+ subsets.

No antigen has been identified for these receptors. What was sequenced were expressed TCRB transcripts, since all of the isolated RNA had been reverse transcribed. TCRdb keeps only in-frame clones here, not all; method: immunoSEQ multiplex PCR. The data contain hundreds of thousands of clones, roughly a tenth of them singletons. Sequencing was performed on naive CD4+ T cells from blood. The source is a man younger than 45 with type 1 diabetes.

This sequence joins TRBV9 and TRBJ2-6, with D perhaps matching TRBD2 (6 bases). CDR1 and CDR2 (germline): SGDLS, YYNGEE. V dropped 0 bases and J dropped 1 base, with 14 bases sitting between them. This CDR3 comprises 18 residues. In DNA form, the CDR3 reads TGTGCCAGCAGCGTAGTCCCCGGGAGCATTTCTGGGGCCAACGTCCTGACTTTC. Translation gives CASSVVPGSISGANVLTF. The full variable domain, in which reference TRBV9 and TRBJ2-6 provide the parts outside the CDR3, is DSGVTQTPKHLITATGQRVTLRCSPRSGDLSVYWYQQSLDQGLQFLIQYYNGEERAKGNILERFSAQQFPDLHSELNLSSLELGDSALYFCASSVVPGSISGANVLTFGAGSRLTVL.

J is TRBJ1-5 and V is TRBV7-9, with D unresolved. V was trimmed by 2 bases and J by 9 bases, leaving 11 bases between them. Looked up from germline, CDR1 is SEHNR and CDR2 is FQNEAQ (reference sequence). This CDR3 spans 13 amino acids. The CDR3: CASSLRGTGPQHF. The CDR3 DNA reads TGTGCCAGCAGCTTACGGGGAACGGGGCCCCAGCATTTT.

Of note for this clone: The sample contains more than one DNA sequence encoding this CDR3. The rearrangement uses TRBV6-5 and TRBJ2-7, with TRBD1 matching 8 bases. Germline loops: CDR1 MNHEY, CDR2 SVGAGI. The CDR3 totals 13 residues. Losses at the gene ends were 5 bases for V and 2 bases for J; bases not matched to a gene: 2. The CDR3 DNA follows: TGTGCCAGCAGTCGACAGGGGCCCTACGAGCAGTACTTC. It codes for CASSRQGPYEQYF.

This clone turned up a few times. The chain recombines TRBV29-1 with TRBJ2-7; D may be TRBD1 (6 bases). The CDR3 has 13 residues. Looked up from germline, CDR1 is SQVTM and CDR2 is ANQGSEA. The V and J ends lost 4 bases and 5 bases respectively, with 15 bases between them. For the CDR3, the DNA is TGCAGCGTTGGACAGGTGAATCCTCACGAGCAGTACTTC. It encodes CSVGQVNPHEQYF.

This clone has a handful of counts. J is TRBJ2-7 and V is TRBV5-4; 7 nucleotides line up with TRBD1. CDR3 length: 13 amino acids. The junction had 2 bases not matched to a gene; V was cut back by 2 bases and J by 3 bases. Germline lookup yields CDR1 SGHNT and CDR2 YYREEE (reference sequence). CDR3 sequence (DNA): TGTGCCAGCAGCTTCCAGGGGGTCTACGAGCAGTACTTC. Protein sequence: CASSFQGVYEQYF. Variable domain in full (rest from reference TRBV5-4 and TRBJ2-7): ETGVTQSPTHLIKTRGQQVTLRCSSQSGHNTVSWYQQALGQGPQFIFQYYREEENGRGNFPPRFSGLQFPNYSSELNVNALELDDSALYLCASSFQGVYEQYFGPGTRLTVT.

V usage is TRBV30 and J usage is TRBJ2-5; D ambiguous. The length of the CDR3 is 10 residues. V was clipped by 2 bases and J by 5 bases, with 3 bases between them. In germline, CDR1 is GTSNPN, CDR2 SVGIG (reference sequence). CDR3 sequence: CAWSRETQYF. The CDR3 nucleotides are TGTGCCTGGAGTCGGGAGACCCAGTACTTC. Drawing the rest from reference TRBV30 and TRBJ2-5, the complete variable domain is SQTIHQWPATLVQPVGSPLSLECTVEGTSNPNLYWYRQAAGRGLQLLFYSVGIGQISSEVPQNLSASRPQDRQFILSSKKLLLSDSGFYLCAWSRETQYFGPGTRLLVL.

The chain joins TRBV19 to TRBJ2-4; D gene ambiguous. Looked up from germline, CDR1 is LNHDA and CDR2 is SQIVND (reference sequence). Between the trimmed V and J ends, which lost 5 bases and 8 bases, there was a span of 10 bases. The CDR3 runs to 12 residues. CDR3 nucleotide sequence: TGTGCCAGTAGTCCGAGATCGGACATTCAGTACTTC. It specifies CASSPRSDIQYF. The full variable domain, in which reference TRBV19 and TRBJ2-4 provide the parts outside the CDR3, is DGGITQSPKYLFRKEGQNVTLSCEQNLNHDAMYWYRQDPGQGLRLIYYSQIVNDFQKGDIAEGYSVSREKKESFPLTVTSAQKNPTAFYLCASSPRSDIQYFGAGTRLSVL.

The chain uses TRBV5-4 and TRBJ2-7, with 9 bases fitting TRBD1. The CDR3 sequence is 16 residues long. V lost 0 bases and J lost 3; bases outside the gene matches: 7. Germline lookup yields CDR1 SGHNT and CDR2 YYREEE (reference sequence). The CDR3 spells CASSLDPGTGFYEQYF. The CDR3 DNA reads as TGTGCCAGCAGCTTGGATCCCGGGACAGGGTTCTACGAGCAGTACTTC. Combining the CDR3 with reference TRBV5-4 and TRBJ2-7 gives the whole variable domain ETGVTQSPTHLIKTRGQQVTLRCSSQSGHNTVSWYQQALGQGPQFIFQYYREEENGRGNFPPRFSGLQFPNYSSELNVNALELDDSALYLCASSLDPGTGFYEQYFGPGTRLTVT.

The gene calls are TRBV28 and TRBJ1-2; no clear D gene. The CDR3 consists of 12 residues. CDR1 MDHEN and CDR2 SYDVKM come from the germline V gene. Deletions cut 3 bases from V and 4 bases from J, with 6 bases between. The CDR3: CASSLVGYGYTF. For the CDR3, the DNA is TGTGCCAGCAGTTTGGTCGGCTATGGCTACACCTTC.

The chain links TRBV11-1 to TRBJ2-4, with 7 nucleotides matching TRBD1. Per germline, CDR1 SGHAT and CDR2 FQDESV (reference sequence). With V trimmed by 4 bases and J by 10 bases, 10 bases remained unmatched. The CDR3 covers 14 residues. Here the CDR3 reads CASSSTDRARIQYF. CDR3 nucleotides: TGTGCCAGCAGCTCGACAGACAGGGCTAGGATTCAGTACTTC.

The chain is built from TRBV14 and TRBJ1-2; no reliable D call. Trimming pared 3 bases from V and 0 bases from J, leaving 17 bases between. The CDR3 is made up of 17 amino acids. The germline CDR1 and CDR2 sequences are SGHDN and FVKESK. The DNA for the CDR3 is TGTGCCAGCAGCCATCTGTCGTGGTACGACTCTAACTATGGCTACACCTTC. This gives the protein CASSHLSWYDSNYGYTF.

This clone appeared a few times. The gene calls are TRBV4-1 and TRBJ1-1; D ambiguous. Deletions cut 2 bases from V and 1 base from J, with 11 bases between. The germline V gene encodes CDR1 MGHRA and CDR2 YSYEKL. The CDR3 length is 15 residues. The DNA for the CDR3 is TGCGCCAGCAGCCAACCCCTGAGGGAGAACACTGAAGCTTTCTTT. Translated, it gives CASSQPLRENTEAFF.

The V call is TRBV4-3, the J call TRBJ2-6, with 9 bases lining up with TRBD1. Per germline, CDR1 LGHNA and CDR2 YSLEER. V dropped 2 bases and J dropped 1; count of bases not matched to a gene: 12. The CDR3 spans 20 residues. Here the CDR3 DNA reads TGCGCCAGCAGCCAACCCCCGGGACAGGGTTTGCGGTCTGGGGCCAACGTCCTGACTTTC. Protein sequence: CASSQPPGQGLRSGANVLTF.

The chain combines TRBV5-4 with TRBJ2-1, with TRBD2 identical over 11 bases. In germline, CDR1 is SGHNT, CDR2 YYREEE (reference sequence). This CDR3 spans 16 amino acids. V shed 3 bases, J shed 2 bases, and the junction held 4 bases outside the gene matches. CDR3 coding DNA: TGTGCCAGCAGCTGGGAACTAGCGGGGGCCTACAATGAGCAGTTCTTC. Amino acids: CASSWELAGAYNEQFF.

This clone was seen more than once but under ten times. The rearrangement links TRBV7-2 to TRBJ2-4; 7 nucleotides line up with TRBD1. CDR1 and CDR2 from the germline V gene are SGHTA and FQGNSA. This CDR3 contains 18 residues. Unmatched junction bases numbered 13, after V lost 1 base and J lost 4 bases. CDR3 protein: CASSLVHSSGTAKNIQYF. CDR3 nucleotides: TGTGCCAGCAGCTTAGTGCATTCATCCGGGACAGCAAAAAACATTCAGTACTTC.

The rearrangement links TRBV9 to TRBJ2-5, with TRBD2 matching 11 bases. Unmatched junction bases numbered 7, after V lost 3 bases and J lost 3 bases. Germline assignment: CDR1 SGDLS and CDR2 YYNGEE. The CDR3 has 16 amino acids. The chain's CDR3 is CASSGGSGGAKETQYF. The CDR3 DNA reads as TGTGCCAGCAGCGGAGGTAGCGGGGGGGCCAAAGAGACCCAGTACTTC.

The rearrangement joins TRBV19 to TRBJ2-4, with 9 positions matching TRBD1. The CDR3 is 16 residues long. The J segment lost 0 bases and the V segment lost 4 bases, leaving 4 bases of the junction unmatched. Germline CDR1 LNHDA, CDR2 SQIVND (reference sequence). The CDR3 region has the DNA TGTGCCAGTAGTACCGGGACAGGGCTAGCCAAAAACATTCAGTACTTC. This gives the protein CASSTGTGLAKNIQYF.

The chain has TRBV6-4 and TRBJ1-2; D uncertain. The CDR3 sequence is 15 residues long. V was clipped by 2 bases and J by 5 bases, with 15 bases between them. CDR1 MRHNA and CDR2 SNTAGT come from the germline V gene. In nucleotides, the CDR3 is TGTGCCAGCAGTGACGGGCCGGGAGGAGGGTATGGCTACACCTTC. This sequence encodes CASSDGPGGGYGYTF.

CDR3 bases: TGTGCCAGCTCACCGTTTGTTGGTGTGCGGACAGGGGGCTACAATGAGCAGTTCTTC. Its translation: CASSPFVGVRTGGYNEQFF. The chain has TRBV18 and TRBJ2-1; TRBD1 matches 10 bases. Germline assignment: CDR1 KGHSH and CDR2 LQKENI. CDR3 size: 19 residues. V was clipped by 3 bases and J by 3 bases; unmatched bases: 14.